One and the same sample provided the 8 T cell receptor beta chains below, sequenced in a study of blood T cell repertoires in COVID-19. Data came from immunoSEQ multiplex PCR; TCRdb stores just in-frame clones and leaves some out. The repertoire holds about 320,000 clones, with around nine tenths as singletons. Sequences were obtained from PBMCs or T cells enriched from blood (not recorded which). Receptors were obtained from a man between 60 and 70 years old who had recovered from COVID-19.

The CDR3 nucleotides are TGTGCCAGCAGCCTGGAAGGACTCCGCACAGATACGCAGTATTTT. Protein: CASSLEGLRTDTQYF. This sequence joins TRBV7-6 and TRBJ2-3, with D perhaps matching TRBD2 (5 bases). The CDR3 is made up of 15 amino acids. CDR1 SGHVS and CDR2 FNYEAQ come from the germline V gene. Between the trimmed V and J ends, which lost 5 bases and 1 base, there was a span of 13 bases. The complete variable domain, with remaining parts taken from reference TRBV7-6 and TRBJ2-3, reads GAGVSQSPRYKVTKRGQDVALRCDPISGHVSLYWYRQALGQGPEFLTYFNYEAQQDKSGLPNDRFSAERPEGSISTLTIQRTEQRDSAMYRCASSLEGLRTDTQYFGPGTRLTVL.

V and J are TRBV5-3 and TRBJ1-5, with D unclear. TRBV5-3 is filed as an ORF, its function uncertain. The CDR3 has 13 residues. The V and J ends lost 5 bases and 1 base respectively, with 7 bases between them. CDR3 bases: TGTGCCAGAAGGTCACAGAGCAATCAGCCCCAGCATTTT. As protein: CARRSQSNQPQHF.

This clone has only one observation. Given a much more abundant clone one base away, this may be a read error. The chain employs TRBV27 and TRBJ1-1; 7 bases line up with TRBD1. Germline V gene sequence: CDR1 MNHEY, CDR2 SMNVEV (reference sequence). This CDR3 is 12 amino acids long. V lost 8 bases to trimming and J lost 1 base; unmatched junction nucleotides: 1. As DNA, the CDR3 is TGTGCCAGCCGGACAGGGAACACTGAAGCTTTCTTT. Its translation is CASRTGNTEAFF.

The chain is built from TRBV3-1 (or the pseudogene TRBV3-2) and TRBJ1-6, with D maybe TRBD1 (5 bases). Germline V gene data show CDR1 as LGHDT and CDR2 as YNNKEL (reference sequence). With 9 bases removed from V and 10 bases from J, the gap between germline ends came to 19 bases. The CDR3 runs 14 residues. CDR3 coding DNA: TGTGCCAGAGAAAGACAGCCCAAAGGCTCACCCCTCCACTTT. Translated, it gives CARERQPKGSPLHF.

The chain links TRBV30 to TRBJ1-5, with TRBD1 matching over 7 bases. In germline, CDR1 is GTSNPN, CDR2 SVGIG (reference sequence). V trimming: 1 base; J trimming: 1 base; junction bases outside the gene matches: 4. This CDR3 spans 15 amino acids. This CDR3 is CAWSEGTASNQPQHF. The CDR3 coding sequence is TGTGCCTGGAGTGAGGGGACAGCCAGCAATCAGCCCCAGCATTTT.

V usage is TRBV19 and J usage is TRBJ1-1, with D possibly being TRBD1 (6 bases). Germline V gene data show CDR1 as LNHDA and CDR2 as SQIVND (reference sequence). V dropped 4 bases and J dropped 0 bases, with 12 bases sitting between them. The CDR3 consists of 15 residues. CDR3: CASSTRTAVNTEAFF. The CDR3 nucleotides read TGTGCCAGTAGTACTAGGACAGCAGTGAACACTGAAGCTTTCTTT.

This clone showed up just once. The V gene is TRBV7-9, the J gene TRBJ2-1, with a tentative D call TRBD2 (5 bases). Germline lookup yields CDR1 SEHNR and CDR2 FQNEAQ (reference sequence). Trimming left V 4 bases short and J 13 bases short, with 14 bases between. The CDR3 runs to 12 residues. The CDR3 DNA follows: TGTGCCAGCAGCTCCTACACTAGTATTCAGTTCTTC. Its protein is CASSSYTSIQFF.

This chain connects TRBV5-6 to TRBJ1-2; D may be TRBD1 (5 bases). CDR3 size: 13 residues. Germline CDR1 SGHDT, CDR2 YYEEEE. The V gene lost 3 bases and the J gene lost 8 bases, with 14 bases spanning the gap. The chain's CDR3 is CASSSLHRRGYTF. As DNA, the CDR3 is TGTGCCAGCAGCTCCCTGCACAGGCGGGGCTACACCTTC.